Listed here are 21 T cell receptor beta chains from one sample, sequenced in a study of blood T cell repertoires in COVID-19. Data came from immunoSEQ multiplex PCR; TCRdb stores just in-frame clones and leaves some out. The data show 100,000 to 150,000 clones, approximately 92% seen once. The sequencing sample was made of peripheral blood. These receptors all stem from a man between 65 and 85 years old with active or convalescent COVID-19.

This clone was seen more than once but under ten times. The rearrangement links TRBV6-5 to TRBJ1-6; TRBD1 matches 8 bases. In germline, CDR1 is MNHEY, CDR2 SVGAGI. Losses at the gene ends were 5 bases for V and 8 bases for J; bases not matched to a gene: 8. This CDR3 is 15 amino acids long. The CDR3 region is CASSPGQGRDSPLHF. CDR3 in DNA: TGTGCCAGCAGTCCTGGACAGGGAAGGGATTCACCCCTCCACTTT.

The chain joins TRBV7-9 to TRBJ1-1; TRBD1 is a possible D gene (6 bases). Deletions cut 5 bases from V and 4 bases from J, with 14 bases between. The CDR3 runs 14 residues. The germline V gene encodes CDR1 SEHNR and CDR2 FQNEAQ (reference sequence). The CDR3 loop reads CASSSSWGRTEAFF. The CDR3 DNA sequence: TGTGCCAGCAGCAGCTCCTGGGGGCGCACTGAAGCTTTCTTT.

The V and J genes are TRBV19 and TRBJ2-1, with 7 bases that match TRBD1. The CDR3 extends over 16 amino acids. V trimming: 3 bases; J trimming: 7 bases; junction bases outside the gene matches: 12. Per the germline V gene, CDR1 is LNHDA and CDR2 is SQIVND (reference sequence). CDR3 bases: TGTGCCAGTAGTATTTTCGGTGGGGACAGTGCAAATGAGCAGTTCTTC. Translated: CASSIFGGDSANEQFF.

DNA of the CDR3: TGTGCCAGCAGTTATGACAGCGGGAGAGGCTACGAGCAGTACTTC. It codes for CASSYDSGRGYEQYF. The gene calls are TRBV6-5 and TRBJ2-7; 8 bases fit TRBD2. CDR3 size: 15 residues. Trimming at V came to 3 bases and at J to 3 bases, leaving 7 bases not matched to a gene. CDR1 MNHEY and CDR2 SVGAGI come from the germline V gene.

This chain uses TRBV20-1 with TRBJ1-5, with 7 bases lining up with TRBD1. The CDR3 runs to 16 residues. The V and J ends lost 6 bases and 3 bases, in that order; junction bases with no gene match: 14. The germline gives CDR1 DFQATT, CDR2 SNEGSKA (reference sequence). The CDR3 spells CSASRTGTGDNQPQHF. CDR3 bases: TGCAGTGCGAGTCGGACAGGCACCGGGGACAATCAGCCCCAGCATTTT.

The J gene is TRBJ2-7, the V gene TRBV14; 8 bases align to TRBD2. The CDR3 totals 16 residues. The germline V gene encodes CDR1 SGHDN and CDR2 FVKESK. V lost 4 bases and J lost 6; bases outside the gene matches: 14. The CDR3 bases are TGTGCCAGCAGCCTTTTCAGAACGGGAGGGCCTACCGAGCAGTACTTC. Protein: CASSLFRTGGPTEQYF.

The chain recombines TRBV19 with TRBJ2-7, with TRBD2 as a possible D gene (5 bases). The V end was cut by 3 bases, the J end by 3 bases, with 9 bases between. CDR1 is LNHDA and CDR2 is SQIVND in the germline V gene (reference sequence). The CDR3 is 13 amino acids. CDR3 sequence reads: CASSIIEGYEQYF. DNA for the CDR3: TGTGCCAGTAGTATCATCGAGGGCTACGAGCAGTACTTC. The variable domain in full, with the rest retrieved from reference TRBV19 and TRBJ2-7, is DGGITQSPKYLFRKEGQNVTLSCEQNLNHDAMYWYRQDPGQGLRLIYYSQIVNDFQKGDIAEGYSVSREKKESFPLTVTSAQKNPTAFYLCASSIIEGYEQYFGPGTRLTVT.

The chain links TRBV18 to TRBJ1-5, with D unresolved. The germline CDR1 and CDR2 sequences are KGHSH and LQKENI. V was trimmed by 2 bases and J by 5 bases, leaving 4 bases between them. CDR3 length: 12 amino acids. The CDR3 nucleotides read TGTGCCAGCTCACCAGCGGATCAGCCCCAGCATTTT. It is translated as CASSPADQPQHF. The variable domain in full, with the rest retrieved from reference TRBV18 and TRBJ1-5, is NAGVMQNPRHLVRRRGQEARLRCSPMKGHSHVYWYRQLPEEGLKFMVYLQKENIIDESGMPKERFSAEFPKEGPSILRIQQVVRGDSAAYFCASSPADQPQHFGDGTRLSIL.

The rearrangement joins TRBV19 to TRBJ1-2; D gene unclear. Between the trimmed V and J ends, which lost 8 bases and 0 bases, there was a span of 19 bases. This CDR3 spans 16 amino acids. Germline V gives CDR1 LNHDA, CDR2 SQIVND (reference sequence). CDR3 in DNA: TGTGCCAGTCGTAGTCCAACGACCGGGTCTAACTATGGCTACACCTTC. Translating gives CASRSPTTGSNYGYTF.

The V gene is TRBV6-2 or TRBV6-3, the J gene TRBJ2-5; weak D call: TRBD2 (8 bases). This CDR3 has 21 amino acids. Germline V gene sequence: CDR1 MNHEY, CDR2 SVGEGT. Trimming removed 6 bases at V and 2 bases at J, with 34 bases between. CDR3 amino acids: CASSRPRGSGMAGGQQETQYF. For the CDR3, the DNA is TGTGCCAGCAGCCGACCCCGGGGTAGCGGGATGGCAGGGGGTCAGCAAGAGACCCAGTACTTC.

The rearrangement joins TRBV4-1 to TRBJ1-2; the D is unclear. CDR1 is MGHRA, CDR2 YSYEKL, per germline. Deletions cut 0 bases from V and 3 bases from J, with 14 bases between. There are 16 residues in the CDR3. DNA of the CDR3: TGCGCCAGCAGCCAAGATTCCGCTCGTGACTACTATGGCTACACCTTC. Translation gives CASSQDSARDYYGYTF.

The chain uses TRBV29-1 and TRBJ1-1; 8 nucleotides align to TRBD1. This CDR3 spans 12 amino acids. V was pared by 0 bases and J by 10 bases, with 4 bases of the junction left unmatched. The germline CDR1 and CDR2 sequences are SQVTM and ANQGSEA. For the CDR3, the DNA is TGCAGCGTTGAAGATATGGACAGGGTAGCTTTCTTT. It translates to CSVEDMDRVAFF.

The chain is built from TRBV28 and TRBJ1-1; the D gene is possibly TRBD1 (5 bases). V lost 2 bases and J lost 8, with 9 bases in between. The germline CDR1 and CDR2 sequences are MDHEN and SYDVKM. The CDR3 has 12 residues. CDR3 protein: CASSLLQGEAFF. In nucleotides, the CDR3 is TGTGCCAGCAGTTTACTCCAGGGAGAAGCTTTCTTT.

The gene calls are TRBV19 and TRBJ1-2; TRBD1 aligns across 9 bases. With 10 bases clipped from V and 8 bases from J, the junction kept 17 bases outside the gene matches. CDR1 and CDR2 (germline): LNHDA, SQIVND (reference sequence). CDR3 length equals 15 residues. CDR3: CATCDRGMALYGYTF. Written as DNA, the CDR3 is TGTGCCACCTGTGACAGGGGGATGGCTCTATACGGCTACACCTTC.

Here the CDR3 reads CASSGDRGGLFGYTF. The CDR3 DNA is TGTGCCAGCAGTGGGGACAGGGGCGGCCTTTTTGGCTACACCTTC. This rearrangement joins TRBV2 to TRBJ1-2, with 10 bases identical to TRBD1. The germline CDR1 and CDR2 sequences are SNHLY and FYNNEI. The trim removed 4 bases at V and 7 bases at J, leaving 9 bases unmatched. The CDR3 is 15 residues long. The full variable domain, completed using reference TRBV2 and TRBJ1-2, is EPEVTQTPSHQVTQMGQEVILRCVPISNHLYFYWYRQILGQKVEFLVSFYNNEISEKSEIFDDQFSVERPDGSNFTLKIRSTKLEDSAMYFCASSGDRGGLFGYTFGSGTRLTVV.

CDR3 DNA sequence: TGTGCCAGCAGCCACGGGGGGGGTAGCGGAACCTACGAGCAGTACTTC. Its protein product is CASSHGGGSGTYEQYF. The rearrangement links TRBV3-1 (or the pseudogene TRBV3-2) to TRBJ2-7; TRBD2 aligns across 8 bases. Per the germline V gene, CDR1 is LGHDT and CDR2 is YNNKEL (reference sequence). With V trimmed by 3 bases and J by 2 bases, 9 bases remained unmatched. The CDR3 length is 16 residues.

V usage is TRBV9 and J usage is TRBJ2-3, with 7 bases lining up with TRBD2. The CDR3 extends over 14 amino acids. J lost 4 bases, V lost 3 bases, and 5 bases had no gene match. Per the germline V gene, CDR1 is SGDLS and CDR2 is YYNGEE. CDR3 DNA sequence: TGTGCCAGCAGCGCAAGACTAGCCGCAGATACGCAGTATTTT. It encodes CASSARLAADTQYF.

This chain connects TRBV5-8 to TRBJ1-2; D may be TRBD1 (5 bases). CDR3 length: 14 amino acids. The germline CDR1 and CDR2 sequences are SGHTS and YDEGEE. Trimming removed 0 bases at V and 5 bases at J, with 11 bases between. The CDR3 DNA reads as TGTGCCAGCAGCTTGGGACAGATCGAATATGGCTACACCTTC. Encoded protein: CASSLGQIEYGYTF. The full variable domain, with the rest looked up from reference TRBV5-8 and TRBJ1-2, is EAGVTQSPTHLIKTRGQQATLRCSPISGHTSVYWYQQALGLGLQFLLWYDEGEERNRGNFPPRFSGRQFPNYSSELNVNALELEDSALYLCASSLGQIEYGYTFGSGTRLTVV.

The chain couples TRBV18 to TRBJ2-7; a weak D match, TRBD2 (7 bases). The CDR3 runs to 13 residues. Trimming took off 6 bases at V and 3 bases at J, with 12 bases between the two ends. Looked up from germline, CDR1 is KGHSH and CDR2 is LQKENI. DNA of the CDR3: TGTGCCAGCTCTGCAGGGGAGGGCTACGAGCAGTACTTC. This codes for CASSAGEGYEQYF.

This clone appeared a single time. At the DNA level, this CDR3 is encoded by other sequences in the same sample as well. V usage is TRBV29-1 and J usage is TRBJ2-7; a possible D gene is TRBD1 (7 bases). The CDR3 spans 13 residues. V was pared by 1 base and J by 5 bases, with 12 bases between. CDR1 SQVTM and CDR2 ANQGSEA come from the germline V gene. The CDR3 spells CSVEGQGGHEQYF. The CDR3 bases are TGCAGCGTTGAAGGGCAGGGGGGCCACGAGCAGTACTTC.

The rearrangement joins TRBV6-2 or TRBV6-3 to TRBJ2-1; D unclear. Per germline, CDR1 MNHEY and CDR2 SVGEGT. Trimming removed 0 bases at V and 6 bases at J, with 12 bases between. This CDR3 has 15 residues. CDR3 protein: CASSYSGSSLNEQFF. The CDR3, as DNA: TGTGCCAGCAGTTACTCTGGTAGCTCCCTCAATGAGCAGTTCTTC.